This T cell receptor (beta chain) emerged from a study of cytomegalovirus exposure and HLA in healthy donors (TCRdb year 2017). Turning to the overall study: An earlier analysis of about 530 of the donors reported under 300 Gb of sequence data and some 110 million unique TCR beta sequences obtained from 150 million to 200 million T cells. An early release that covered around 590 HLA-typed donors contained about 300 gigabases of sequencing data and tens of millions of unique TCR sequences. Of the 398 genotyped donors, approximately 82% fell in the genetic ancestry cluster associated with self-reported Caucasian donors. The aim of the study was to test whether cataloging public T cell receptors could identify signatures of past pathogen exposure. Using immunosequencing, the study profiled T cell repertoires from some 670 subjects and related those repertoires to cytomegalovirus serostatus. A separate validation cohort of approximately 130 different subjects was used in addition to the roughly 640-subject first cohort. The study combined high-throughput TCR immunosequencing, statistical association of individual TCRs with disease status, and machine learning to predict cytomegalovirus infection status. A later analysis re-analyzed previously published TCR beta repertoires from several hundred donors and added high-resolution HLA genotyping to study TCR occurrence patterns. In the later analysis, no new phenotypic data were used to find candidate immune exposures; instead, reliance was placed on TCR beta sequences and their occurrence across donors. An earlier analysis of 587 of the donors used high-throughput TCR beta sequencing to judge whether each TCR beta V gene segment behaved as functional or pseudogenic. Donor age, sex, ethnicity and CMV serostatus were compiled alongside the repertoire data. A later genetic analysis used genome-wide SNP genotypes for about 60% of the roughly 700 donors, treating that subset as a discovery cohort. Every discovery cohort repertoire had been produced on one sequencing platform. HLA typing covered class I and class II loci at four-digit resolution. The number of donors typed differed by locus, with roughly 620-640 for A, B, C, DRB1 and DQB1, roughly 520 for DQA1, 606 for DPA1, and around 460 for DPB1. Four to six DR-DQ haplotypes were handled as single units for association and clustering, since linkage in the cohort was strong. Among about 400 genotyped donors of the cohort, an average of approximately 220,000 unique TCR beta nucleotide sequences was sequenced per donor, of which approximately 18% were non-productive.

What the authors observed across the whole study: The classifier was reported to diagnose cytomegalovirus status with high specificity and sensitivity in both the original and validation cohorts. Because some donors lacked HLA typing at each locus, the association tests relied only on the typed subset. A later analysis found that HLA-associated TCR beta chains were more clonally expanded and had lower generation probabilities than equally common non-associated chains. Some IMGT-functional V segments, including TRBV6-2 and TRBV6-3, could not be told apart with the 87-base-pair reads, so those segments were excluded. The cohort was sequenced for TCR beta chains only, and without alpha or paired-chain data the features that could be detected were limited. In a later analysis, TCR association rates were found to vary across HLA loci, with the most associated TCRs seen for DRB1 alleles and the fewest for HLA-C alleles. According to a later genetic analysis, donors in an Asian-associated ancestry cluster had fewer N-insertions in productive TCRs than the roughly 670-donor mean. In a later genetic analysis, a missense DCLRE1C variant was associated with V-gene and J-gene trimming of TCR beta chains, and the association was replicated in an independent cohort. Specific HLA alleles were associated with around 18,000 TCR beta sequences at a false discovery rate of 0.05 in a later analysis. Most TCR sequences were seen in very few donors, while some public TCRs were found in many individuals. The authors suggested that the approach could potentially be generalized to other disease states and immunological phenotypes. The sequencing pipeline was judged likely to have produced a cluster of highly shared sequence variants as a technical artifact. When HLA alleles, especially DR and DQ, strongly co-occurred, TCR associations were difficult to assign to individual alleles. An earlier analysis of approximately 570 of the donors showed that most TCR beta V segments appeared in productive rearrangements either about 87% or about 30% of the time, which broadly matched IMGT annotations. A further reported finding was that TCR beta sequences accurately predicted the HLA-A and HLA-B alleles for most subjects in the first cohort. The earlier analysis of nearly 600 of the donors excluded seventeen rarely observed V segments, including chromosome 9 orphons, because counts were too low. The presence/absence analyses assumed that sequencing depth was roughly uniform across donors, and that assumption may not be true. In a later analysis, most CMV-associated TCR beta chains were found to appear HLA-restricted, with HLA associations seemingly driven largely by CMV exposure. A few of the identified cytomegalovirus-associated TCR beta chains were confirmed in vitro to be specific for cytomegalovirus antigens. Correlated functional status among segregating V segments might be attributable to linkage disequilibrium, but an unknown experimental factor could not be ruled out. Several of the top co-occurrence clusters appeared to be linked to parvovirus B19, influenza, CMV and Epstein-Barr virus, according to a later analysis. A total of around 150 TCR beta chains were listed by the study as associated with cytomegalovirus. The only immune exposure information available for the cohort was CMV serostatus.

A distance of 16 bases separates the germline ends of V and J, which lose 4 bases and 1 base respectively. CDR1 and CDR2 are drawn from the germline V gene: MNHNS, SASEGT. The CDR3 runs 16 residues from the cysteine to the phenylalanine. CDR3 DNA is the only sequence kept; it has 48 bases, read in frame from the first base. The method behind the library was the immunoSEQ multiplex PCR assay. A mixture of 60 forward primers for TCR Vbeta segments and 13 reverse primers for TCR Jbeta segments was used in the multiplex PCR. A multiplex PCR assay on genomic DNA amplified the CDR3 region of rearranged TCR beta genes. Amplified TCR beta libraries were sequenced as 87-base-pair reads on the Illumina HiSeq System. In the authors' own workflow: A later analysis counted tens of millions of unique TCR beta chains across the 550 to 700 repertoires, and 10 million to 12 million of these chains were shared by at least two donors. Raw reads were error-corrected and collapsed into unique sequences with a nearest-neighbor algorithm that merged closely related sequences to remove PCR and sequencing errors. Alignment of CDR3 sequences to IMGT reference sequences was used to assign V, D and J gene segments. Each retained sequence needed at least a six-nucleotide match to both a V gene segment and a J gene segment. A rearrangement was called productive if the CDR3 had no stop codons and remained in frame with V and J, and every other rearrangement was called non-productive. Following IMGT convention, CDR3 was defined as the stretch from the second conserved V-encoded cysteine to the conserved J-encoded phenylalanine. The earlier analysis of more than 450 of the donors excluded sequences that lacked an unambiguous match to a single V gene segment. In an earlier analysis of approximately 610 of the donors, V segments were called functional above 56.7% productive rearrangements and were called segregating when the between-donor standard deviation exceeded 5%. A statistical classification framework was developed to diagnose cytomegalovirus status using the catalog of TCR beta chain sequences. In a later analysis, TCR nucleotide sequences were compared against IMGT/GENE-DB human TR gene sequences so that V and J genes could be assigned. In a later analysis, CDR3 sequences and most-parsimonious VDJ recombination scenarios were assigned using the TCRdist pipeline. In a later analysis, each TCR beta chain was defined by its CDR3 amino acid sequence together with its V-gene family, and reads without a unique V-gene family were excluded. To address suspected cross-contamination and a sequencing artifact, a later analysis removed a few hundred highly shared, low-generation-probability nucleotide sequences. For each public chain, a later analysis derived a clonal expansion index from normalized ranks of inferred template counts within each repertoire. In a later analysis, generation probabilities were computed using a VDJ recombination model fitted to out-of-frame rearrangements, and the results were checked against IGoR. In a later analysis, TCR-TCR, TCR-HLA and TCR-CMV co-occurrence was scored with hypergeometric tests, and a repertoire-size bias correction was applied to TCR pairs. False discovery rates were estimated in a later analysis by permuting HLA or CMV assignments 20 times. In a later analysis, co-occurring TCRs were grouped using DBSCAN, with TCRdist sequence similarity added in when clustering inside HLA-allele-positive subsets. Co-occurrence clustering excluded repertoires with fewer than 30,000 or more than 120,000 public chains, plus five with anomalous nucleotide sharing. TCRdb limited this immuneACCESS table to in-frame rearrangements with V and J called. A share of clones is missing; checked studies link under half to unresolved V genes, and the rest is unexplained. V and J calls and clone size are given by that table; D and trimming were obtained from the DNA. In this sample the table shows approximately 210,000 clones, 79% of which occur a single time. The ten top clones hold about 1.4% of the sample.

The cohort consisted of approximately 670 healthy bone marrow donors. All cohort members were sampled while nominally healthy, although unrecorded immune exposures were likely present. The donor tested CMV seropositive and was one of the 289 seropositive cohort members. A peripheral blood sample was provided by each donor, and peripheral blood mononuclear cells were used for TCR beta sequencing. The Qiagen DNeasy Blood Extraction Kit was used to extract genomic DNA from the blood cell samples. In this sample, this clone turned up a few times. Its antigen is unknown. No base qualities exist here, and no much larger clone lies one base off it.

This receptor was identified in a girl aged 5 to 17 in good health and CMV-seropositive. The chain couples TRBV6-1 to TRBJ1-2; possibly the D gene is TRBD1, per 5 matching bases. Sequenced input: PBMCs. The nucleotide sequence reads as follows: TGTGCCAGCAGTGCCGGGGGGGGGATCCTTAACTATGGCTACACCTTC. Its translation reads: CASSAGGGILNYGYTF.